These T cell receptor beta chains were read from a single sample in a study of shared clonotypes between healthy human individuals. Assay used: immunoSEQ multiplex PCR; TCRdb lists only in-frame clones, some missing. Of about 530,000 clones in the sample, about 75% were seen once. Sample: PBMCs. The receptors here all came from a woman aged 40-49 years in good health. Some clones in this sample may be carry-over from other donors' samples. Both conserved end residues are part of each CDR3. Each record gives: clone size, D gene, V gene, J gene, CDR3 DNA, CDR3 protein. The D gene is left open where the match is weak. Rows give clone size only sometimes, using once, few, many, or a class for an expanded clone.

-	TRBD2	TRBV25-1	TRBJ2-1	TGTGCCAGCAGTGCGGGGACTAGCGGGAGCCATGAGCAGTTCTTC	CASSAGTSGSHEQFF
once	-	TRBV30	TRBJ2-5	TGTGCCTGGAGTTCCAATGAGCAGTACTTC	CAWSSNEQYF
-	TRBD1	TRBV7-8	TRBJ2-6	TGTGCCAGCAAAAACCCAGGGGGCCTCTCTGGGGCCAACGTCCTGACTTTC	CASKNPGGLSGANVLTF
few	-	TRBV4-3	TRBJ1-1	TGCGCCAGCAGCCAACATACAGGGAGTAACACTGAAGCTTTCTTT	CASSQHTGSNTEAFF
-	-	TRBV7-3	TRBJ2-1	TGTGCCAGCAGCTTAGACTACCAGACGCAGTTCTTC	CASSLDYQTQFF
-	TRBD1	TRBV19	TRBJ1-2	TGTGCCAGTAGTCCCGCCGGGCAGGGGGGCGCCTATGGCTACACCTTC	CASSPAGQGGAYGYTF
-	TRBD1	TRBV9	TRBJ2-1	TGTGCCAGCACGGGACAGGGGGTATCCTACAATGAGCAGTTCTTC	CASTGQGVSYNEQFF
-	TRBD1	TRBV6-6	TRBJ2-4	TGTGCCAGCAAAGCGGACAGGTGGGGATTTCAGTACTTC	CASKADRWGFQYF
-	TRBD2	TRBV7-2	TRBJ2-3	TGTGCCAGCAGCTTAGTAGCGGGAGCGGGAGATACGCAGTATTTT	CASSLVAGAGDTQYF
-	TRBD1	TRBV28	TRBJ1-2	TGTGCCACATCAGGGGGCTATGGCTACACCTTC	CATSGGYGYTF
-	TRBD1	TRBV27	TRBJ2-7	TGTGCCAGCAGTTTTCATGGACAGGGGGCCAACGAGCAGTACTTC	CASSFHGQGANEQYF
-	-	TRBV30	TRBJ1-3	TGTGCCTGGAGTGTACTGGGGGGCTCGGCTGGAAACACCATATATTTT	CAWSVLGGSAGNTIYF
-	-	TRBV18	TRBJ2-7	TGTGCCAGCTCGACCGGTGGGGTTTCCTACGAGCAGTACTTC	CASSTGGVSYEQYF
-	-	TRBV7-9	TRBJ2-7	TGTGCCAGCAGCTCAGAGCAGTACTTC	CASSSEQYF
-	TRBD2	TRBV11-2	TRBJ2-2	TGTGCCAGCAGCGCGACTAGCCCTGGGGAGCTGTTTTTT	CASSATSPGELFF
once	-	TRBV4-1	TRBJ2-1	TGCGCCAGCAGCCAAGGCAAGCACCAGCCGAGCTCCTACAATGAGCAGTTCTTC	CASSQGKHQPSSYNEQFF
-	TRBD1	TRBV5-1	TRBJ2-7	TGCGCCAGCAGTATCGGGACAGCCGACTACGAGCAGTACTTC	CASSIGTADYEQYF
-	-	TRBV5-4	TRBJ2-7	TGTGCCAGCAGCTTGGCCGGGACCGTATCCTACGAGCAGTACTTC	CASSLAGTVSYEQYF
-	-	TRBV13	TRBJ1-2	TGTGCCAGCAGCTTAGAAGGGGCGTGGGCTGCGATTGATGGCTACACCTTC	CASSLEGAWAAIDGYTF
-	TRBD1	TRBV5-4	TRBJ2-3	TGTGCCAGCATCCCGGGACAGGGAAGCGATACGCAGTATTTT	CASIPGQGSDTQYF
-	-	TRBV6-5	TRBJ2-7	TGTGCCAGCAGATATCCGGGACCGCCTTACGAGCAGTACTTC	CASRYPGPPYEQYF
-	-	TRBV25-1	TRBJ2-1	TGTGCCAGCACGGCAGACTCCTACAATGAGCAGTTCTTC	CASTADSYNEQFF
-	-	TRBV9	TRBJ2-7	TGTGCCAGCAGCGGCGGGACTGCCTTTTTGGAGCAGTACTTC	CASSGGTAFLEQYF